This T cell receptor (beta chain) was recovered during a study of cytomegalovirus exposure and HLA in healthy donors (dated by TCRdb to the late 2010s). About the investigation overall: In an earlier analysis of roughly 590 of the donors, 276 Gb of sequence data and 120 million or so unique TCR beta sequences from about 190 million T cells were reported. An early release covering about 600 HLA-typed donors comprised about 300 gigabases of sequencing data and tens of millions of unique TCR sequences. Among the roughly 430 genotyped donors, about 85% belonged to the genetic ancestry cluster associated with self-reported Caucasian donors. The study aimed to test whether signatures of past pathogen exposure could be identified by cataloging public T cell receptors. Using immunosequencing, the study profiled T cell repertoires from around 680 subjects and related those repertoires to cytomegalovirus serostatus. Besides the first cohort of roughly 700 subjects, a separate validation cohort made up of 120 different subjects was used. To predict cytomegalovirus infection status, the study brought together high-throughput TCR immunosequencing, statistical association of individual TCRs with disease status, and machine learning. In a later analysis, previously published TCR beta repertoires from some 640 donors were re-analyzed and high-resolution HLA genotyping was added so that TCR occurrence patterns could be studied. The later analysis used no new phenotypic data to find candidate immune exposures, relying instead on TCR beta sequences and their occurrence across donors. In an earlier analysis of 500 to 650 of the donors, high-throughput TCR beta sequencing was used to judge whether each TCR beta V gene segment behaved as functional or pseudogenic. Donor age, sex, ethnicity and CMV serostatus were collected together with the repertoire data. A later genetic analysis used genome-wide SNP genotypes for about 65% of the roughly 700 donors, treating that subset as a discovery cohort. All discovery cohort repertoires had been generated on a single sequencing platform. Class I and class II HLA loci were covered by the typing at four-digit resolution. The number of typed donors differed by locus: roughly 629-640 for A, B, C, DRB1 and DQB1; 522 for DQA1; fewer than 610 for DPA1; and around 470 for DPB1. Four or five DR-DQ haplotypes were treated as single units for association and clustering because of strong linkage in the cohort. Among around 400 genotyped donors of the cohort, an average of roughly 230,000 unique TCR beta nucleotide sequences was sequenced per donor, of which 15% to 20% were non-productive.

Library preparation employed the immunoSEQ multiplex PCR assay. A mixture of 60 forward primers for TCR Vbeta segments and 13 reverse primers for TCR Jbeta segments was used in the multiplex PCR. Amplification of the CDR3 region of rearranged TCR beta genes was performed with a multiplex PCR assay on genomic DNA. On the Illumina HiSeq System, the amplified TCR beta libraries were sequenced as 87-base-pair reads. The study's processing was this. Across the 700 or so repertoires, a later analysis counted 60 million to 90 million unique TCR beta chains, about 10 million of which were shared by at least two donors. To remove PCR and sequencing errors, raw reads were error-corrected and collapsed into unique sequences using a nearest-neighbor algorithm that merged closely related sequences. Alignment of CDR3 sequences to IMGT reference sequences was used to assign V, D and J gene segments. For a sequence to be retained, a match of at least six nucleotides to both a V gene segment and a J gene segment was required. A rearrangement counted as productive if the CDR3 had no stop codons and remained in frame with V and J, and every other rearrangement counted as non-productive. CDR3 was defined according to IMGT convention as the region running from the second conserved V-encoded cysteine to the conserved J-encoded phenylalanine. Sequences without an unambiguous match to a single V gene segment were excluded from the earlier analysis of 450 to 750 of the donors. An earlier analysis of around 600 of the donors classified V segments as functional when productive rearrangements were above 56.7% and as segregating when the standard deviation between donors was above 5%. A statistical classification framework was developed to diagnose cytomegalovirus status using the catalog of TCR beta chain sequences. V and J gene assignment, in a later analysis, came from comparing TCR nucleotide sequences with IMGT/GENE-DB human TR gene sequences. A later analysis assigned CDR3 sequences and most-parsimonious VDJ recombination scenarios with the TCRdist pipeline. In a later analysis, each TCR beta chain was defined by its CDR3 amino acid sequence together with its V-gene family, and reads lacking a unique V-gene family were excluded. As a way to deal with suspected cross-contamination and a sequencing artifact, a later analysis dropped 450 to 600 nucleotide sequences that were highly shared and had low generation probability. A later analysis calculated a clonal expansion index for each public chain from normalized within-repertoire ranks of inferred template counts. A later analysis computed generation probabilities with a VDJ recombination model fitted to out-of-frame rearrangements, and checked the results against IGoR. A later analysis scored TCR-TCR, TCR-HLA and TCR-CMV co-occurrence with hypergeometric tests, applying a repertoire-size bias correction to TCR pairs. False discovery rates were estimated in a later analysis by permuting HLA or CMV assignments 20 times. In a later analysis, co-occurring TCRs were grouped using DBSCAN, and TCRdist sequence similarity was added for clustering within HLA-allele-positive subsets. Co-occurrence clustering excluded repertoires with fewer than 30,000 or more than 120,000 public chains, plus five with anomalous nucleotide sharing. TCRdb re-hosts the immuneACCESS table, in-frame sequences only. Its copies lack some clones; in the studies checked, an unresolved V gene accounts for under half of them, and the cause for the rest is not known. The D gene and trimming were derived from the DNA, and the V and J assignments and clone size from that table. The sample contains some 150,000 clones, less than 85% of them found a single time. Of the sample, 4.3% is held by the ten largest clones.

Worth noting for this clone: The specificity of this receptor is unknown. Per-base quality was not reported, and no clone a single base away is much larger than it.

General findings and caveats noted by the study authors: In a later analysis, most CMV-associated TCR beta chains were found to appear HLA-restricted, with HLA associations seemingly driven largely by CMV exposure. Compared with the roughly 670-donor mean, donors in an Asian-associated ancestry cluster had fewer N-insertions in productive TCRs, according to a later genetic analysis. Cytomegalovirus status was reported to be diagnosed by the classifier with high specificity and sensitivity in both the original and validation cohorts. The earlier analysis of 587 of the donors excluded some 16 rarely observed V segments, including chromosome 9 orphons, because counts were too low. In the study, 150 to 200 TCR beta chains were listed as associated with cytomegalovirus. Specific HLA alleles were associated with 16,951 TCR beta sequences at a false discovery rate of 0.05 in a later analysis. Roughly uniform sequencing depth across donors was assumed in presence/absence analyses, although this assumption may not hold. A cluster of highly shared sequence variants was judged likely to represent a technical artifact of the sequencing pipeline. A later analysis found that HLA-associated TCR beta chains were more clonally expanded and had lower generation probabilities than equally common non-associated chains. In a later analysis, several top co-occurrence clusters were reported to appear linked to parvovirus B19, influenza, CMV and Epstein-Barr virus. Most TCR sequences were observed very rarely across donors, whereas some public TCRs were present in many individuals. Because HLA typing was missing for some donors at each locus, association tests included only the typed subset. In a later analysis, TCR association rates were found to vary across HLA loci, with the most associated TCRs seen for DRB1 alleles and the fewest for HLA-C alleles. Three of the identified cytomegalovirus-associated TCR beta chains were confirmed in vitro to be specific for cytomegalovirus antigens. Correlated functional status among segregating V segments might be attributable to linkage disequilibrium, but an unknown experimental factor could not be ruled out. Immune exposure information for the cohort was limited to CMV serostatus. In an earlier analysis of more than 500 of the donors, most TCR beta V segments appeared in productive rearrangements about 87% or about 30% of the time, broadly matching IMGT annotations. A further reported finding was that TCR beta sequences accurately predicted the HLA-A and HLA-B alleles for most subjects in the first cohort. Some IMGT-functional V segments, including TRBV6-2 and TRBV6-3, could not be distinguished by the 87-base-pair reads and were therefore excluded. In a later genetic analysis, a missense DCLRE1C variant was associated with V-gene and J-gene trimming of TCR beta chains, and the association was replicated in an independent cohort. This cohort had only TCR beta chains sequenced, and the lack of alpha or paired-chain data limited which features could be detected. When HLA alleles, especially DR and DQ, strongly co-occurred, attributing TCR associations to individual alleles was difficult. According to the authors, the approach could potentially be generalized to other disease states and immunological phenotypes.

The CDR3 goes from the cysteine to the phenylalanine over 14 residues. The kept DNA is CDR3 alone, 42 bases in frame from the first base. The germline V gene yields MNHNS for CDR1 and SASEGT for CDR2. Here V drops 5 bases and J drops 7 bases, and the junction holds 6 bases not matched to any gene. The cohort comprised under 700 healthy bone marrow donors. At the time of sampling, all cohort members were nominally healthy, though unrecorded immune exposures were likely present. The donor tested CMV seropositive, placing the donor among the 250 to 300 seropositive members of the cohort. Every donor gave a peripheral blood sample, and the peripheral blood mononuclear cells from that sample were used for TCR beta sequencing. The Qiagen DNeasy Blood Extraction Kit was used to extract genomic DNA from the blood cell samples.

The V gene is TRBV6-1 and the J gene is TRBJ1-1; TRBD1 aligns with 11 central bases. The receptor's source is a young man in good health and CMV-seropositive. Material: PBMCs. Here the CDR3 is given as CASSPGTGGSEAFF. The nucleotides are TGTGCCAGCAGTCCGGGGACAGGGGGTAGTGAAGCTTTCTTT.